Below, 30 T cell receptor beta chains from the same sample are listed, as sequenced in a study of shared clonotypes between healthy human individuals. The method was immunoSEQ multiplex PCR; TCRdb's version includes in-frame clones alone and lacks a portion of them. The sample contains around 2.1 million clones, approximately 96% of which appear only once. Sequencing was performed on naive CD4+ T cells sorted from blood. Subset of the sample: CD45RA+ positively selected. The source is a man between 18 and 29 years old in good health.

J is TRBJ2-1 and V is TRBV15, with a weak D call TRBD2 (7 bases). CDR3 size: 16 residues. V was clipped by 3 bases and J by 12 bases, with 24 bases between them. Germline V gives CDR1 LNHNV, CDR2 YYDKDF (reference sequence). Here the CDR3 reads CATSSDYQGRDIRQFF. Written as DNA, the CDR3 is TGTGCCACCAGCAGCGATTACCAGGGGAGGGATATTAGGCAGTTCTTC.

The chain recombines TRBV28 with TRBJ1-2, with D perhaps matching TRBD1 (5 bases). V lost 2 bases, J lost 7 bases, and 17 bases lay in between. Germline V gene lookup returns CDR1 MDHEN and CDR2 SYDVKM. The CDR3 length is 15 residues. CDR3 sequence reads: CASSLSSLPGLGYTF. CDR3 bases: TGTGCCAGCAGTTTAAGCTCCCTGCCGGGGCTTGGCTACACCTTC.

The rearrangement uses TRBV30 and TRBJ2-1; TRBD2 matches 8 bases. Germline V gives CDR1 GTSNPN, CDR2 SVGIG (reference sequence). This CDR3 is built from 13 residues. Germline trimming cut 8 bases from V and 2 bases from J; bases unmatched to any gene: 5. CDR3 region: CARSGIAYNEQFF. Here the CDR3 DNA reads TGTGCCCGTAGCGGGATCGCCTACAATGAGCAGTTCTTC.

This chain uses TRBV11-2 with TRBJ1-2; TRBD1 aligns across 9 bases. The CDR3 runs 15 residues. With V trimmed by 5 bases and J by 8 bases, 12 bases remained unmatched. Looked up from germline, CDR1 is SGHAT and CDR2 is FQNNGV. The CDR3 sequence: CASSPRDRDREGYTF. CDR3 nucleotide sequence: TGTGCCAGCAGCCCCCGGGACAGGGACCGTGAGGGCTACACCTTC.

The rearrangement uses TRBV27 and TRBJ1-2; no clear D gene. Germline CDR1 is MNHEY and CDR2 is SMNVEV (reference sequence). Between the trimmed V and J ends, which lost 7 bases and 1 base, there was a span of 13 bases. The CDR3 totals 14 residues. Here the CDR3 reads CASKVDLGNYGYTF. CDR3 in DNA: TGTGCCAGCAAGGTGGACCTAGGTAACTATGGCTACACCTTC.

A single count supports this clone. This chain links TRBV5-8 with TRBJ1-5; weak D call: TRBD1 (5 bases). V was clipped by 3 bases and J by 3 bases, with 10 bases between them. Germline CDR1 reads SGHTS; CDR2 reads YDEGEE. The CDR3 length is 14 residues. CDR3 protein: CASSWGGTNQPQHF. CDR3 nucleotides: TGTGCCAGCAGCTGGGGGGGGACCAATCAGCCCCAGCATTTT. The complete variable domain, with remaining parts taken from reference TRBV5-8 and TRBJ1-5, reads EAGVTQSPTHLIKTRGQQATLRCSPISGHTSVYWYQQALGLGLQFLLWYDEGEERNRGNFPPRFSGRQFPNYSSELNVNALELEDSALYLCASSWGGTNQPQHFGDGTRLSIL.

The chain combines TRBV5-4 with TRBJ2-7; 7 bases are shared with TRBD1. V trimming: 3 bases; J trimming: 6 bases; junction bases outside the gene matches: 6. Germline V gene lookup returns CDR1 SGHNT and CDR2 YYREEE (reference sequence). The CDR3 loop spans 13 amino acids. CDR3 sequence reads: CASSSWTGSEQYF. As DNA, the CDR3 is TGTGCCAGCAGCTCCTGGACAGGAAGCGAGCAGTACTTC.

The chain employs TRBV4-3 and TRBJ2-3; 10 nucleotides match TRBD2. Germline values: CDR1 LGHNA, CDR2 YSLEER. V shed 4 bases and J 5 bases; nucleotides not matched to a gene: 6. The CDR3 is made up of 15 amino acids. This CDR3 is CASSRSGRAEDTQYF. In DNA form, the CDR3 reads TGCGCCAGCAGCCGGAGCGGGAGGGCGGAAGATACGCAGTATTTT.

V gene TRBV5-4 combines with J gene TRBJ2-5, with TRBD2 matching 10 bases. The CDR3 runs 15 residues. Losses at the gene ends were 4 bases for V and 3 bases for J; bases not matched to a gene: 6. Germline CDR1 reads SGHNT; CDR2 reads YYREEE (reference sequence). The CDR3 protein is CASSPGTSVEETQYF. Here the CDR3 DNA reads TGTGCCAGCAGCCCCGGGACTAGCGTGGAAGAGACCCAGTACTTC.

The chain links TRBV30 to TRBJ2-7; 12 nucleotides match TRBD2. CDR3 size: 15 residues. In germline, CDR1 is GTSNPN, CDR2 SVGIG (reference sequence). The ends lost 3 bases at V and 4 bases at J; junction bases unmatched: 7. In DNA, the CDR3 is TGTGCCTGGAGCCCTAGCGGGACTAGCGGGTACGAGCAGTACTTC. It yields the protein CAWSPSGTSGYEQYF. Filled out from reference TRBV30 and TRBJ2-7, the complete variable domain reads SQTIHQWPATLVQPVGSPLSLECTVEGTSNPNLYWYRQAAGRGLQLLFYSVGIGQISSEVPQNLSASRPQDRQFILSSKKLLLSDSGFYLCAWSPSGTSGYEQYFGPGTRLTVT.

The chain carries TRBV14 and TRBJ2-3; 12 bases are shared with TRBD2. This CDR3 is 16 amino acids long. CDR1 SGHDN and CDR2 FVKESK come from the germline V gene. After removal of 5 bases from V and 6 bases from J, the junction contained 9 bases not matched to a gene. CDR3 bases: TGTGCCAGCAGCACTCTAGCGGGAGGGCTGGTGGATACGCAGTATTTT. This codes for CASSTLAGGLVDTQYF.

The chain combines TRBV2 with TRBJ2-3; perhaps TRBD2 as D (6 bases). V was trimmed by 6 bases and J by 0 bases, leaving 13 bases between them. CDR1 and CDR2 (germline): SNHLY, FYNNEI. This CDR3 has 15 amino acids. CDR3 nucleotides: TGTGCCAGCAGAACCCTAGCGACGAGCACAGATACGCAGTATTTT. Its protein product is CASRTLATSTDTQYF. The full variable domain, completed using reference TRBV2 and TRBJ2-3, is EPEVTQTPSHQVTQMGQEVILRCVPISNHLYFYWYRQILGQKVEFLVSFYNNEISEKSEIFDDQFSVERPDGSNFTLKIRSTKLEDSAMYFCASRTLATSTDTQYFGPGTRLTVL.

This chain connects TRBV19 to TRBJ2-5; perhaps TRBD1 as D (6 bases). CDR1 and CDR2 from the germline V gene are LNHDA and SQIVND (reference sequence). V was clipped by 5 bases and J by 2 bases, with 15 bases between them. CDR3 size: 15 residues. The CDR3 DNA reads TGTGCCAGTAGTCCTATGACAGGTGGGCAAGAGACCCAGTACTTC. Encoded protein: CASSPMTGGQETQYF.

The chain links TRBV5-1 to TRBJ2-5, with 9 bases identical to TRBD2. With V trimmed by 4 bases and J by 1 base, 8 bases remained unmatched. The CDR3 has 16 amino acids. Germline CDR1 is SGHRS and CDR2 is YFSETQ. CDR3 DNA sequence: TGCGCCAGCAGCGAGATACTAGCGGGCCCCCAAGAGACCCAGTACTTC. Amino acid sequence: CASSEILAGPQETQYF.

Note on this clone: Distinct nucleotide sequences in the sample also encode this CDR3. This chain uses TRBV10-3 with TRBJ1-1, with D perhaps matching TRBD1 (6 bases). V was cut by 3 bases and J by 1 base, with 9 bases left in between. The CDR3 covers 14 residues. Per germline, CDR1 ENHRY and CDR2 SYGVKD. CDR3 sequence (DNA): TGTGCCATCAGTGACAGGGGTTCGAACACTGAAGCTTTCTTT. This codes for CAISDRGSNTEAFF.

The chain links TRBV9 to TRBJ2-3, with 11 bases identical to TRBD2. The CDR3 extends over 16 amino acids. Germline-derived CDR1 and CDR2 are SGDLS and YYNGEE. Trimming removed 0 bases from V and 6 bases from J; junction bases left unmatched: 6. The CDR3 is CASSVGLAGPWDTQYF. Written as DNA, the CDR3 is TGTGCCAGCAGCGTAGGACTAGCGGGGCCTTGGGATACGCAGTATTTT.

The V call is TRBV5-4, the J call TRBJ2-7, with D unclear. The CDR3 is made up of 14 amino acids. V dropped 3 bases and J dropped 6 bases, with 16 bases sitting between them. Germline V gene lookup returns CDR1 SGHNT and CDR2 YYREEE (reference sequence). CDR3 in DNA: TGTGCCAGCAGCTCTCAGGTGTTGGTCTCCGAGCAGTACTTC. It encodes CASSSQVLVSEQYF.

This clone was counted once. The gene calls are TRBV7-9 and TRBJ1-4, with D perhaps TRBD1 (6 bases). This CDR3 contains 16 residues. V lost 5 bases and J 5 bases, leaving 18 bases between the germline ends. From germline, CDR1 is SEHNR and CDR2 FQNEAQ (reference sequence). The CDR3 protein is CASSPGQPATNEKLFF. For the CDR3, the DNA is TGTGCCAGCAGCCCCGGACAGCCCGCTACCAATGAAAAACTGTTTTTT.

The chain is built from TRBV5-6 and TRBJ2-7, with a weak D call TRBD2 (5 bases). Germline CDR1 and CDR2: SGHDT and YYEEEE. The CDR3 runs to 15 residues. V dropped 2 bases and J dropped 0 bases, with 12 bases sitting between them. This CDR3 is CASSFDYSTSYEQYF. The CDR3, as DNA: TGTGCCAGCAGCTTCGACTACTCAACCTCCTACGAGCAGTACTTC. Supplemented by reference TRBV5-6 and TRBJ2-7, the full variable domain reads DAGVTQSPTHLIKTRGQQVTLRCSPKSGHDTVSWYQQALGQGPQFIFQYYEEEERQRGNFPDRFSGHQFPNYSSELNVNALLLGDSALYLCASSFDYSTSYEQYFGPGTRLTVT.

The V call is TRBV28, the J call TRBJ2-3, with 7 bases that match TRBD2. The CDR3 covers 13 residues. V trimming: 11 bases; J trimming: 4 bases; junction bases outside the gene matches: 9. Per germline, CDR1 MDHEN and CDR2 SYDVKM. The CDR3 is CALGGGGSDTQYF. DNA for the CDR3: TGTGCCCTCGGCGGGGGAGGGTCAGATACGCAGTATTTT.

This chain joins TRBV5-4 and TRBJ2-7, with 8 bases that match TRBD2. Germline V gene lookup returns CDR1 SGHNT and CDR2 YYREEE (reference sequence). J lost 1 base, V lost 4 bases, and 13 bases had no gene match. The CDR3 consists of 17 residues. The CDR3 spells CASSPGLSSGESYEQYF. The CDR3 bases are TGTGCCAGCAGCCCAGGCCTAAGTAGCGGGGAATCCTACGAGCAGTACTTC.

The rearrangement uses TRBV27 and TRBJ2-2, with D unresolved. V was pared by 3 bases and J by 7 bases, with 6 bases between. The CDR3 contains 12 residues. Germline-derived CDR1 and CDR2 are MNHEY and SMNVEV (reference sequence). CDR3 loop: CASSFRIGELFF. In DNA form, the CDR3 reads TGTGCCAGCAGTTTTCGAATCGGGGAGCTGTTTTTT.

To note about this clone: Distinct nucleotide sequences in the sample also encode this CDR3. The V call is TRBV7-3, the J call TRBJ1-6; unclear D gene. This CDR3 has 14 residues. The V gene lost 2 bases and the J gene lost 6 bases, with 8 bases spanning the gap. CDR1 is SGHTA, CDR2 FQGTGA, per germline. The CDR3 spells CASSLGQPNSPLHF. Written as DNA, the CDR3 is TGTGCCAGCAGCTTAGGTCAGCCTAATTCACCCCTCCACTTT.

V gene TRBV5-6 combines with J gene TRBJ2-3; D might be TRBD1 or TRBD2, each matching 6 bases. Germline loops: CDR1 SGHDT, CDR2 YYEEEE. V was clipped by 2 bases and J by 2 bases, with 15 bases between them. The CDR3 sequence is 16 residues long. CDR3 protein: CASSLGTGANTDTQYF. The CDR3 nucleotides read TGTGCCAGCAGCTTAGGTACGGGGGCGAACACAGATACGCAGTATTTT. Full variable domain (missing parts from reference TRBV5-6 and TRBJ2-3): DAGVTQSPTHLIKTRGQQVTLRCSPKSGHDTVSWYQQALGQGPQFIFQYYEEEERQRGNFPDRFSGHQFPNYSSELNVNALLLGDSALYLCASSLGTGANTDTQYFGPGTRLTVL.

V gene TRBV6-6 combines with J gene TRBJ1-2; 9 bases map to TRBD1. The germline V gene has CDR1 MNHNY and CDR2 SVGAGI (reference sequence). This CDR3 comprises 14 residues. V shed 0 bases and J 7 bases; nucleotides not matched to a gene: 3. CDR3 in amino acids: CASSYSTGGPGYTF. As DNA, the CDR3 is TGTGCCAGCAGTTACTCCACAGGGGGCCCTGGCTACACCTTC.

The V gene is TRBV5-1, the J gene TRBJ1-5; D possibly corresponds to TRBD1 (5 bases). The germline CDR1 and CDR2 sequences are SGHRS and YFSETQ. Trimming cost V 4 bases and J 7 bases, with 12 bases left between them. This CDR3 has 13 residues. The CDR3 DNA is TGCGCCAGCAGCCCCACAGGTGAACAGCCCCAGCATTTT. Protein: CASSPTGEQPQHF.

As concerns this clone: This CDR3 is also generated by other DNA sequences in the sample. The DNA of the CDR3 is TGTGCCAGCAGTTACTCGGGACAGGGGCCTGGAAACACCATATATTTT. It encodes CASSYSGQGPGNTIYF. The V call is TRBV6-6, the J call TRBJ1-3; TRBD1 matches 10 bases. The germline CDR1 and CDR2 sequences are MNHNY and SVGAGI (reference sequence). The CDR3 has 16 amino acids. The trim removed 0 bases at V and 2 bases at J, leaving 1 base unmatched.

V usage is TRBV2 and J usage is TRBJ1-3; D is ambiguous. The CDR3 runs to 16 residues. V gave up 6 bases and J gave up 0 bases, with 15 bases separating them. The germline V gene encodes CDR1 SNHLY and CDR2 FYNNEI. The CDR3 region has the DNA TGTGCCAGCAGCGTCGCACTTACGGACTCTGGAAACACCATATATTTT. Protein product: CASSVALTDSGNTIYF.

The rearrangement joins TRBV30 to TRBJ2-5, with D hard to call. Trimming removed 2 bases at V and 5 bases at J, with 9 bases between. CDR1 and CDR2 from the germline V gene are GTSNPN and SVGIG (reference sequence). This CDR3 is built from 12 residues. CDR3 in amino acids: CAWSTSRETQYF. The DNA for the CDR3 is TGTGCCTGGAGTACCTCCAGGGAGACCCAGTACTTC.

The gene calls are TRBV5-6 and TRBJ2-6; a possible D gene is TRBD2 (5 bases). There are 15 residues in the CDR3. From germline, CDR1 is SGHDT and CDR2 YYEEEE. V lost 2 bases, J lost 3 bases, and 9 bases lay in between. In DNA form, the CDR3 reads TGTGCCAGCAGCTTCGCGGGTTTTGGGGCCAACGTCCTGACTTTC. It translates to CASSFAGFGANVLTF.